The rows below give T cell receptor beta chains drawn from one sample of a study of blood T cells in healthy people across ages. One entry per CDR3 protein results from TCRdb running MiXCR on the 5' RACE reads. The sample contains 1.5 million or so distinct CDR3 sequences, 35% to 45% of which appear only once. Material for sequencing was blood. The receptors were sampled from a woman under 30 in good health. CDR3s include the opening cysteine and the closing phenylalanine or tryptophan. Fields, in order: CDR3 DNA, CDR3 protein, V gene, clone size, D gene, J gene. A D gene is named only where the DNA matches it firmly. A clone size is listed for some rows: how often the clone was seen (once, few, many), or a class if it is expanded.

cdr3_nt: TGTGCCAGCAGCCCGCGACTAGACCAAGAGACCCAGTACTTC; cdr3_aa: CASSPRLDQETQYF; v_call: TRBV3-1; clone_size: few; d_call: -; j_call: TRBJ2-5
cdr3_nt: TGTGCCACCAGCAGAGATAGGGGGCTAGCGGGGTTCTCCTACGAGCAGTACTTC; cdr3_aa: CATSRDRGLAGFSYEQYF; v_call: TRBV15; clone_size: few; d_call: TRBD2; j_call: TRBJ2-7
cdr3_nt: TGTGCCAGCAGTCCGAATCATGAGCAGTTCTTC; cdr3_aa: CASSPNHEQFF; v_call: TRBV28; clone_size: few; d_call: -; j_call: TRBJ2-1
cdr3_nt: TGTGCCAGCAGCCAAGTGCTGTTTAATGAAAAACTGTTTTTT; cdr3_aa: CASSQVLFNEKLFF; v_call: TRBV3-1; clone_size: few; d_call: -; j_call: TRBJ1-4
cdr3_nt: TGCGTCAGCAGCCCTATGCGGACAGGCAATGAGCAGTTCTTC; cdr3_aa: CVSSPMRTGNEQFF; v_call: TRBV4-1; clone_size: -; d_call: TRBD1; j_call: TRBJ2-1
cdr3_nt: TGTGCCAGCTCACCGGAGACCCTCAGCTCCTACGAGCAGTACTTC; cdr3_aa: CASSPETLSSYEQYF; v_call: TRBV18; clone_size: few; d_call: -; j_call: TRBJ2-7
cdr3_nt: TGCAGCGTTGAAGGGGGTAGCGCTGAGCAGTACTTC; cdr3_aa: CSVEGGSAEQYF; v_call: TRBV29-1; clone_size: few; d_call: -; j_call: TRBJ2-5
cdr3_nt: TGCGCCAGCAGCCCCAGCCTAATAGCGGGAGGGCCACAAGATACGCAGTATTTT; cdr3_aa: CASSPSLIAGGPQDTQYF; v_call: TRBV4-3; clone_size: -; d_call: TRBD2; j_call: TRBJ2-3
cdr3_nt: TGTGCCAGCAGCCTACAGGGGACCACTTCACCCCTCCACTTT; cdr3_aa: CASSLQGTTSPLHF; v_call: TRBV14; clone_size: -; d_call: TRBD1; j_call: TRBJ1-6
cdr3_nt: TGTGCCAGCAGCCAAGTCGCGGGAGGCCCCGATACGCAGTATTTT; cdr3_aa: CASSQVAGGPDTQYF; v_call: TRBV3-1; clone_size: few; d_call: TRBD2; j_call: TRBJ2-3
cdr3_nt: TGCAGTGCTTACCAGGGAGACTATGGCTACACCTTC; cdr3_aa: CSAYQGDYGYTF; v_call: TRBV20-1; clone_size: few; d_call: -; j_call: TRBJ1-2
cdr3_nt: TGCAGTGCTCAACTAGCGGGGGGCGGTGATGAGCAGTTCTTC; cdr3_aa: CSAQLAGGGDEQFF; v_call: TRBV20-1; clone_size: few; d_call: TRBD2; j_call: TRBJ2-1